The present T cell receptor (beta chain) was sequenced within a study of blood T cell repertoires in COVID-19. Study-wide background: Spain, Italy and the United States supplied samples that represented acute and convalescent COVID-19. From T cells, B-cell-depleted T cells, or PBMCs came the material, which was cDNA or gDNA.

This CDR3 has 13 amino acids. The ends lost 3 bases at V and 7 bases at J; junction bases unmatched: 5. Germline CDR1 LNHDA, CDR2 SQIVND (reference sequence). As handled by the study authors: Estimation of nucleated cell counts was performed using reference gene primer amplification. Some clones are missing from TCRdb's copy, which holds only in-frame ones; the method was immunoSEQ multiplex PCR. V, J and clone size are taken as reported in that table, and D and trimming were inferred from the DNA itself. The sample includes around 200,000 clones, around 87% of them seen just once. The sequenced sample was peripheral blood. V is TRBV19 and J is TRBJ1-2; 7 bases line up with TRBD1. This clonotype originated in a man aged 40-55 years with active or convalescent COVID-19. Here the CDR3 reads CASSMGRGLGYTF. The DNA of the CDR3 is TGTGCCAGTAGTATGGGAAGGGGGCTTGGCTACACCTTC.